Below are 27 T cell receptor beta chains sequenced from a single sample in a study of T cell therapy after organ transplantation. Their target antigens are unknown. TCRdb's copy holds only in-frame clones and misses some; the assay was immunoSEQ multiplex PCR. In the table there are 2,000 to 2,500 clones, about 89% of which are singletons. The material sequenced was CD8+ T cells from blood, taken before autologous CMV-specific T cell therapy. The receptor source for this set is a human patient who had received a solid organ transplant and had CMV disease.

The chain links TRBV19 to TRBJ1-1; D remains ambiguous. The CDR3 is made up of 14 amino acids. Deletions cut 0 bases from V and 3 bases from J, with 8 bases between. In germline, CDR1 is LNHDA, CDR2 SQIVND (reference sequence). CDR3 DNA: TGTGCCAGTAGTATAGATTCCGGTTACACTGAAGCTTTCTTT. This codes for CASSIDSGYTEAFF.

The rearrangement uses TRBV7-9 and TRBJ2-7; TRBD1 or TRBD2 may be the D gene (5 bases each). The CDR3 extends over 12 amino acids. The V gene lost 5 bases and the J gene lost 5 bases, with 10 bases spanning the gap. Germline-derived CDR1 and CDR2 are SEHNR and FQNEAQ (reference sequence). Written as DNA, the CDR3 is TGTGCCAGCAGCCCGGGGACCCACGAGCAGTACTTC. This codes for CASSPGTHEQYF.

This clone appeared a few times. In DNA form, the CDR3 reads TGTGCCAGCAGCCTTCCGGCGGGGGGACGCACAGATACGCAGTATTTT. It encodes CASSLPAGGRTDTQYF. The rearrangement uses TRBV7-2 and TRBJ2-3, with 8 bases fitting TRBD2. V lost 5 bases to trimming and J lost 1 base; unmatched junction nucleotides: 8. This CDR3 region has 16 residues. Germline CDR1 and CDR2: SGHTA and FQGNSA.

V and J are TRBV9 and TRBJ2-1; the D gene is possibly TRBD2 (5 bases). V shed 0 bases and J shed 1 base, with 20 bases lying between them. In germline, CDR1 is SGDLS, CDR2 YYNGEE. This CDR3 is built from 19 residues. For the CDR3, the DNA is TGTGCCAGCAGCGTAGCTGATGGGCTAGCAACCCTTTCCTACAATGAGCAGTTCTTC. It translates to CASSVADGLATLSYNEQFF.

The rearrangement uses TRBV19 and TRBJ2-5, with 14 bases that match TRBD2. In germline, CDR1 is LNHDA, CDR2 SQIVND (reference sequence). The length of the CDR3 is 15 residues. The junction had 7 bases not matched to a gene; V was cut back by 3 bases and J by 10 bases. This chain's CDR3 is CASSITGLAGEGQYF. The DNA of the CDR3 is TGTGCCAGTAGTATTACGGGACTAGCGGGAGAGGGCCAGTACTTC. Full variable domain (outside the CDR3, taken from reference TRBV19 and TRBJ2-5): DGGITQSPKYLFRKEGQNVTLSCEQNLNHDAMYWYRQDPGQGLRLIYYSQIVNDFQKGDIAEGYSVSREKKESFPLTVTSAQKNPTAFYLCASSITGLAGEGQYFGPGTRLLVL.

This clone was detected only a few times. The chain uses TRBV4-1 and TRBJ1-5; D is ambiguous. V was clipped by 2 bases and J by 4 bases, with 9 bases between them. The CDR3 loop spans 14 amino acids. The germline gives CDR1 MGHRA, CDR2 YSYEKL. As DNA, the CDR3 is TGCGCCAGCAGCCAAATGTTGGGAAATCAGCCCCAGCATTTT. Its translation: CASSQMLGNQPQHF.

J is TRBJ2-1 and V is TRBV19; 7 bases agree with TRBD2. CDR1 is LNHDA and CDR2 is SQIVND in the germline V gene (reference sequence). The trim removed 5 bases at V and 2 bases at J, leaving 6 bases unmatched. This CDR3 has 15 residues. This chain's CDR3 is CASSRASGPYNEQFF. In DNA form, the CDR3 reads TGTGCCAGTAGTCGGGCTAGCGGTCCCTACAATGAGCAGTTCTTC. Variable domain in full (rest from reference TRBV19 and TRBJ2-1): DGGITQSPKYLFRKEGQNVTLSCEQNLNHDAMYWYRQDPGQGLRLIYYSQIVNDFQKGDIAEGYSVSREKKESFPLTVTSAQKNPTAFYLCASSRASGPYNEQFFGPGTRLTVL.

V gene TRBV27 combines with J gene TRBJ2-1; TRBD2 agrees at 9 bases. CDR3 length: 14 amino acids. Per germline, CDR1 MNHEY and CDR2 SMNVEV (reference sequence). Trimming at V came to 8 bases and at J to 0 bases, leaving 2 bases not matched to a gene. CDR3 nucleotide sequence: TGTGCCAGCGTTAGCGGGAGCTCCTACAATGAGCAGTTCTTC. Its translation is CASVSGSSYNEQFF.

The chain joins TRBV28 to TRBJ1-4, with TRBD1 matching 7 bases. The CDR3 covers 15 residues. After removal of 2 bases from V and 8 bases from J, the junction contained 8 bases not matched to a gene. Germline loops: CDR1 MDHEN, CDR2 SYDVKM. CDR3 region: CASSLRTGRGEKLFF. CDR3 sequence (DNA): TGTGCCAGCAGTTTACGGACAGGCCGGGGCGAAAAACTGTTTTTT.

J is TRBJ1-4 and V is TRBV5-3; no clear D gene. TRBV5-3 carries the ORF label, with uncertain function. The V end was cut by 5 bases, the J end by 5 bases, with 22 bases between. CDR3 length: 17 residues. This chain's CDR3 is CARRPRRAGGRNEKLFF. As DNA, the CDR3 is TGTGCCAGAAGACCGAGACGCGCAGGAGGGAGGAATGAAAAACTGTTTTTT.

The V and J genes are TRBV7-2 and TRBJ2-7; possibly TRBD1 for D (5 bases). Trimming left V 4 bases short and J 4 bases short, with 8 bases between. CDR3 length: 12 amino acids. Looked up from germline, CDR1 is SGHTA and CDR2 is FQGNSA. CDR3 sequence (DNA): TGTGCCAGCAGCTACGACAGTTACGAGCAGTACTTC. Translated, it gives CASSYDSYEQYF.

The chain has TRBV4-3 and TRBJ2-5; the D gene is possibly TRBD1 (5 bases). Trimming shortened V by 0 bases and J by 2 bases, and 16 bases separated the two germline ends. Germline assignment: CDR1 LGHNA and CDR2 YSLEER. The CDR3 consists of 17 residues. CDR3 protein: CASSQDPLRVEQETQYF. In nucleotides, the CDR3 is TGCGCCAGCAGCCAAGATCCGCTCAGGGTTGAGCAAGAGACCCAGTACTTC.

The chain has TRBV6-5 and TRBJ2-7, with D uncertain. In germline, CDR1 is MNHEY, CDR2 SVGAGI. V lost 2 bases, J lost 3 bases, and 8 bases lay in between. This CDR3 comprises 13 residues. The CDR3: CASSYGQNYEQYF. CDR3 bases: TGTGCCAGCAGTTACGGGCAGAACTACGAGCAGTACTTC.

This chain links TRBV5-1 with TRBJ2-7, with D possibly matching TRBD1 (6 bases). The germline V gene has CDR1 SGHRS and CDR2 YFSETQ. V lost 0 bases and J lost 2, with 21 bases in between. CDR3 length equals 18 residues. CDR3 in amino acids: CASSLALMGQAGPYEQYF. CDR3 coding DNA: TGCGCCAGCAGCTTGGCCCTAATGGGACAAGCAGGGCCCTACGAGCAGTACTTC.

The rearrangement uses TRBV5-6 and TRBJ1-2; no definite D call. CDR1 SGHDT and CDR2 YYEEEE come from the germline V gene. Between the trimmed V and J ends, which lost 7 bases and 2 bases, there was a span of 18 bases. The CDR3 has 15 amino acids. CDR3 region: CASLRNNSRNYGYTF. CDR3 nucleotide sequence: TGTGCCAGCTTGCGAAACAATAGTCGAAACTATGGCTACACCTTC.

The chain is built from TRBV9 and TRBJ1-1; no definite D call. V was trimmed by 4 bases and J by 0 bases, leaving 19 bases between them. The germline V gene has CDR1 SGDLS and CDR2 YYNGEE. This CDR3 has 17 amino acids. The CDR3 protein is CASSSGDSLRVNTEAFF. As DNA, the CDR3 is TGTGCCAGCAGCTCCGGGGATTCCCTGAGAGTGAACACTGAAGCTTTCTTT.

The V and J genes are TRBV9 and TRBJ2-1, with D possibly matching TRBD1 (6 bases). V dropped 3 bases and J dropped 1 base, with 14 bases sitting between them. The CDR3 has 16 amino acids. The V gene's germline CDR1 is SGDLS and CDR2 YYNGEE. CDR3 nucleotides: TGTGCCAGCAGCGCACCCCGGACAGATTCCTACAATGAGCAGTTCTTC. It is translated as CASSAPRTDSYNEQFF.

The J gene is TRBJ2-5, the V gene TRBV7-2; the D gene is possibly TRBD2 (6 bases). Germline CDR1 SGHTA, CDR2 FQGNSA. Trimming took off 5 bases at V and 3 bases at J, with 22 bases between the two ends. The CDR3 is 17 residues long. This CDR3 is CASSQAGTVILKETQYF. The CDR3 region has the DNA TGTGCCAGCAGCCAAGCCGGGACTGTAATCCTTAAAGAGACCCAGTACTTC.

CDR3 region: CASSLGGYRVQAFF. CDR3 bases: TGCGCCAGCAGCTTGGGAGGCTACAGGGTACAAGCTTTCTTT. The genes are TRBV5-1 and TRBJ1-1; weak D call: TRBD1 (6 bases). Between the trimmed V and J ends, which lost 0 bases and 9 bases, there was a span of 15 bases. The CDR3 loop spans 14 amino acids. Germline-derived CDR1 and CDR2 are SGHRS and YFSETQ.

The chain has TRBV6-4 and TRBJ2-3; maybe TRBD1 (5 bases). This CDR3 region has 15 residues. Trimming stripped 3 bases from V and 2 bases from J, with 12 bases between. Germline V gene data show CDR1 as MRHNA and CDR2 as SNTAGT. The CDR3: CASSEGQGTTDTQYF. In nucleotides, the CDR3 is TGTGCCAGCAGTGAAGGCCAGGGCACCACAGATACGCAGTATTTT.

The chain is built from TRBV6-5 and TRBJ1-1; D is uncertain. Trimming cost V 2 bases and J 4 bases, with 8 bases left between them. CDR3 length: 13 residues. CDR1 MNHEY and CDR2 SVGAGI come from the germline V gene. The CDR3: CASSYPGTTEAFF. CDR3 nucleotide sequence: TGTGCCAGCAGTTACCCAGGCACCACTGAAGCTTTCTTT.

This chain links TRBV4-1 with TRBJ1-5; D uncertain. The length of the CDR3 is 17 residues. Trimming left V 1 base short and J 3 bases short, with 16 bases between. In germline, CDR1 is MGHRA, CDR2 YSYEKL. The CDR3 loop is CASSQAKSGHYNQPQHF. The CDR3 coding sequence is TGCGCCAGCAGCCAAGCGAAGTCGGGCCACTACAATCAGCCCCAGCATTTT.

The chain joins TRBV27 to TRBJ2-3; D possibly corresponds to TRBD2 (6 bases). Looked up from germline, CDR1 is MNHEY and CDR2 is SMNVEV (reference sequence). The CDR3 is 16 residues long. The V end was cut by 3 bases, the J end by 6 bases, with 19 bases between. CDR3 bases: TGTGCCAGCAGTTTTACCACTAGCTATGTTTGGGATACGCAGTATTTT. Translation: CASSFTTSYVWDTQYF.

The CDR3 is CASSHRGYTEAFF. CDR3 DNA sequence: TGTGCCAGCAGTCACAGGGGTTACACTGAAGCTTTCTTT. This chain joins TRBV6-5 and TRBJ1-1, with 7 positions matching TRBD1. Germline values: CDR1 MNHEY, CDR2 SVGAGI. V gave up 5 bases and J gave up 3 bases; unmatched junction bases: 3. This CDR3 spans 13 amino acids.

V and J are TRBV4-3 and TRBJ1-2; 7 bases are a match to TRBD1. The CDR3 runs to 14 residues. Germline lookup yields CDR1 LGHNA and CDR2 YSLEER. The J segment lost 8 bases and the V segment lost 6 bases, leaving 12 bases of the junction unmatched. The CDR3 loop is CASSPGQAASGYTF. CDR3 DNA: TGCGCCAGCAGTCCCGGACAGGCCGCCTCAGGCTACACCTTC.

J is TRBJ2-1 and V is TRBV28; 7 nucleotides align to TRBD2. V lost 5 bases and J lost 4; bases outside the gene matches: 5. CDR1 and CDR2 (germline): MDHEN, SYDVKM. The CDR3 covers 14 residues. CDR3 coding DNA: TGTGCCAGCAGTGGGAGGGGACTTTACAATGAGCAGTTCTTC. Protein sequence: CASSGRGLYNEQFF.

The table lists this clone with a count of one. This chain uses TRBV5-4 with TRBJ2-7; TRBD2 might be the D (6 bases). Per germline, CDR1 SGHNT and CDR2 YYREEE (reference sequence). Trimming pared 4 bases from V and 4 bases from J, leaving 9 bases between. CDR3 length equals 12 residues. Here the CDR3 reads CASSPGGYEQYF. Written as DNA, the CDR3 is TGTGCCAGCAGCCCTGGGGGGTACGAGCAGTACTTC.